These T cell receptor beta chains were read from a single sample in a study of siplizumab effects on memory and regulatory T cells. TCRdb's table, derived via immunoSEQ multiplex PCR, lists solely in-frame clones and lacks some. In the table there are about 100,000 clones, about 95% of which are singletons. Source material: non-Treg CD4+ T cells sorted from blood. These receptor sequences come from a human donor in good health. The CDR3 runs from the conserved cysteine through the conserved F or W. Fields, in order: J gene, CDR3 length, V gene, clone size, D gene, CDR3 protein, CDR3 DNA. A D gene is named only where the DNA matches it firmly. Expanded clones get a size class; other rows say once, few or many, or leave the size out.

TRBJ2-7 14 TRBV11-2 once NA CASSLVPRGSEQYF TGTGCCAGCAGCTTAGTCCCCCGGGGGTCGGAGCAGTACTTC
TRBJ1-1 13 TRBV27 NA NA CASRPGRNTEAFF TGTGCCAGCAGACCGGGGCGGAACACTGAAGCTTTCTTT
TRBJ2-5 12 TRBV11-2 NA NA CASSAYSKTQYF TGTGCCAGCAGCGCCTATTCGAAGACCCAGTACTTC
TRBJ1-2 11 TRBV20-1 NA NA CSALQDYGYTF TGCAGTGCTCTCCAGGACTATGGCTACACCTTC
TRBJ2-7 13 TRBV28 NA NA CASSLAEAYEQYF TGTGCCAGCAGTTTAGCGGAAGCCTACGAGCAGTACTTC
TRBJ1-5 13 TRBV30 NA NA CAWSGNSNQPQHF TGTGCCTGGAGTGGGAATAGCAATCAGCCCCAGCATTTT
TRBJ2-1 17 TRBV5-1 NA NA CASSPPGRLDPYNEQFF TGCGCCAGCAGTCCCCCCGGACGTTTGGATCCCTACAATGAGCAGTTCTTC
TRBJ1-5 13 TRBV6-1 NA NA CASSEGRYQPQHF TGTGCCAGCAGTGAAGGCAGGTATCAGCCCCAGCATTTT
TRBJ2-2 19 TRBV18 NA TRBD2 CASSPYSGTSGSRGGELFF TGTGCCAGCTCACCTTATTCCGGGACTAGCGGGAGTCGAGGCGGGGAGCTGTTTTTT
TRBJ2-1 14 TRBV5-4 NA NA CASSPTGAQDEQFF TGTGCCAGCAGCCCCACTGGGGCGCAGGATGAGCAGTTCTTC
TRBJ2-4 14 TRBV5-1 NA TRBD1 CASRTGQDKNIQYF TGCGCCAGCCGGACTGGACAGGACAAAAACATTCAGTACTTC
TRBJ1-5 15 TRBV2 NA NA CASSEMVGVTQPQHF TGTGCCAGCAGTGAAATGGTAGGTGTCACTCAGCCCCAGCATTTT
TRBJ2-1 15 TRBV2 once TRBD2 CASSVGTSTYNEQFF TGTGCCAGCAGTGTGGGGACTAGCACCTACAATGAGCAGTTCTTC
TRBJ2-7 14 TRBV7-8 once NA CASSLAERSYEQYF TGTGCCAGCAGCTTAGCTGAGCGATCCTACGAGCAGTACTTC
TRBJ1-2 13 TRBV18 NA NA CASSPGQDYGYTF TGTGCCAGCTCACCTGGGCAGGACTATGGCTACACCTTC
TRBJ2-1 18 TRBV6-4 NA NA CASSDLSNRGGSYNEQFF TGTGCCAGCAGTGACCTGAGTAACAGGGGAGGGTCCTACAATGAGCAGTTCTTC
TRBJ2-2 14 TRBV18 NA NA CASSPQGNTGELFF TGTGCCAGCTCACCACAGGGGAACACCGGGGAGCTGTTTTTT
TRBJ2-7 16 TRBV30 NA NA CAWGDLRMGFYGEQYF TGTGCCTGGGGGGACCTTCGAATGGGATTTTACGGCGAGCAGTACTTC
TRBJ2-5 17 TRBV25-1 NA TRBD2 CASSTPRTSGPQETQYF TGTGCCAGCAGTACTCCCCGGACTAGCGGACCTCAAGAGACCCAGTACTTC
TRBJ2-7 12 TRBV28 NA NA CASKIPPYEQYF TGTGCCAGCAAGATACCTCCCTACGAGCAGTACTTC
TRBJ2-3 13 TRBV6-6 NA NA CATTEGFTDTQYF TGTGCCACTACTGAGGGGTTCACAGATACGCAGTATTTT
TRBJ1-5 17 TRBV6-1 NA NA CASSEVSVSYYNQPQHF TGTGCCAGCAGTGAAGTTTCGGTCAGCTATTATAATCAGCCCCAGCATTTT
TRBJ2-7 13 TRBV2 NA TRBD2 CASRRREGLGQYF TGTGCCAGCAGGAGGCGGGAGGGGCTGGGGCAGTACTTC
TRBJ2-2 14 TRBV27 NA NA CASSLRFPTGELFF TGTGCCAGCAGTTTAAGGTTTCCCACCGGGGAGCTGTTTTTT
TRBJ1-5 15 TRBV10-2 NA NA CASSEGDYSNQPQHF TGCGCCAGCAGTGAGGGGGATTATAGCAATCAGCCCCAGCATTTT
TRBJ1-1 13 TRBV2 NA NA CASSVVITTEAFF TGTGCCAGCAGTGTAGTGATTACCACTGAAGCTTTCTTT
TRBJ1-1 13 TRBV30 NA TRBD1 CAWSRGSNTEAFF TGTGCCTGGTCCAGGGGGTCAAACACTGAAGCTTTCTTT
TRBJ1-6 14 TRBV5-6 NA TRBD1 CASTGTGRNSPLHF TGTGCCAGCACAGGGACAGGACGAAATTCACCCCTCCACTTT
TRBJ2-1 13 TRBV7-3 NA NA CASSLGMTSEQFF TGTGCCAGCAGCTTGGGGATGACTAGTGAGCAGTTCTTC